This TCR beta chain was sequenced during a study of post-analysis software for immune sequencing data. General study points: When the samples were clustered directly with F measure, those that had been prepared in the same batch showed strong co-clustering. Diversity measured as normalized Chao1 was significantly lower in multiple sclerosis patients than in controls. TRBV5-6, TRBV5-1 and TRBV20-1 were among a few TRBV segments more frequent in patients than controls.

Germline V gene lookup returns CDR1 MDHEN and CDR2 SYDVKM. The CDR3 loop spans 16 amino acids. Trimming stripped 3 bases from V and 3 bases from J, with 15 bases between. This clonotype showed up just a few times. Its matching antigen is unknown. Unique-molecular-identifier-tagged TCR beta cDNA libraries were used. TCRdb itself ran the PCR reads through MiXCR, one entry per CDR3 protein. Of about 800,000 distinct CDR3 sequences detected, 30% appear once; the ten largest clones hold around 0.55%. Sequenced: blood. This TCR came from a girl aged 10 to 17 with multiple sclerosis. The chain combines TRBV28 with TRBJ1-5; a possible D gene is TRBD1 (5 bases). DNA of the CDR3: TGTGCCAGCAGTTTGACTACAGGCCCCTACAATCAGCCCCAGCATTTT. It yields the protein CASSLTTGPYNQPQHF.